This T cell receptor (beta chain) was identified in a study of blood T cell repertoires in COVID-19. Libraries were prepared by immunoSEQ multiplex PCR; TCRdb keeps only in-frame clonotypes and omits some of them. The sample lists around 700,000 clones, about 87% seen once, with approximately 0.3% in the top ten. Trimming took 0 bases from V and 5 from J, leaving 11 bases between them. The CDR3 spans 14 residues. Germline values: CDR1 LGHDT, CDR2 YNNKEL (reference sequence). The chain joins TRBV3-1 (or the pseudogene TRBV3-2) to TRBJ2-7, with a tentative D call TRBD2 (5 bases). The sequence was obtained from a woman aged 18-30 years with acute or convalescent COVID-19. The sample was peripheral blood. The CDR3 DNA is TGTGCCAGCAGCCAAGACCCCATCGGGGACGAGCAGTACTTC. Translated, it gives CASSQDPIGDEQYF.